This TCR beta chain derives from a study of T cell changes during pregnancy in multiple sclerosis (dated by TCRdb to about 2019). Regarding the complete study: The study looked at changes in the T cell repertoire across pregnancy in women with multiple sclerosis.

CDR1 and CDR2, looked up from the germline V gene (reference sequence), are LNHDA and SQIVND. Including cysteine and phenylalanine, the CDR3 has 14 amino acids. Just CDR3 DNA is preserved here, 42 bases in frame from base 1. V trim: 10 bases; J trim: 6 bases; unmatched bases: 11. For this clone: Its antigen remains unidentified. Per-nucleotide qualities are absent, and no much larger clonotype sits a single base away.

The library was produced with the immunoSEQ multiplex PCR assay. TCRdb provides this immuneACCESS table in a form limited to in-frame rearrangements. Some clones are lacking; in checked studies, under half of them reflect an unresolved V gene, and why the rest are absent is not known. Within this sample are approximately 49,000 clones, with approximately 92% of them counted one time only. The ten most abundant clones make up approximately 0.91% of the sample. Sequences were derived from CD4+ T cells from peripheral blood mononuclear cells, sampled in the second trimester of pregnancy. Recombination joined TRBV19 with TRBJ2-2; TRBD1 fits 7 bases in the junction. The TCR originated in a female donor in good health, enrolled as a control in a pregnancy study. In nucleotides, the sequence is TGTGCCACCTTAGACAGGGAAGGCGCCGGGGAGCTGTTTTTT. It encodes CATLDREGAGELFF.